This TCR beta chain was sequenced in a study of cytomegalovirus exposure and HLA in healthy donors. General study results and limits: For most TCR sequences rarity was the rule, although some public TCRs occurred in many donors.

Germline CDR1 is SGHVS and CDR2 is FQNEAQ. V lost 5 bases to trimming and J lost 6 bases; unmatched junction nucleotides: 4. CDR3 length: 15 amino acids. Each donor's status was that of a healthy bone marrow donor. In the case of this clone: Its antigen is unidentified.

The PCR employed 60 Vbeta primers together with 13 Jbeta primers. Produced via immunoSEQ multiplex PCR; TCRdb's table is partial and in-frame only. The profile shows about 210,000 clones, roughly 87% of them singletons. The V gene is TRBV7-8, the J gene TRBJ1-4; 12 bases fit TRBD1. The sequencing sample was made of PBMCs. The TCR comes from a man in his forties or fifties in good health and CMV-seropositive. The CDR3 spells CASSPGTGGYEKLFF. CDR3 nucleotide sequence: TGTGCCAGCAGCCCCGGGACAGGGGGCTATGAAAAACTGTTTTTT.